Described below is a single T cell receptor (beta chain) sequence and its context. Its antigen is as yet unknown. V lost 2 bases, J lost 15 bases, and 7 bases stayed unmatched. CDR3 size: 13 residues. The germline V gene encodes CDR1 SGDLS and CDR2 YYNGEE. This sample was included in a study of OX40 agonist ivuxolimab in advanced cancers. Overall study results and limits: Clonal expansion was among the lowest in partial responders at 0.1-3.0 mg/kg, especially CD8+.

Here immunoSEQ multiplex PCR was the method, and the copy in TCRdb shows in-frame clones only, minus some. The sample includes about 72,000 clones, approximately 92% of them seen just once. Sequences were derived from CD4+ or CD8+ T cells sorted from blood, sampled in a trial of the OX40 agonist ivuxolimab. The receptor comes from an adult with an advanced solid tumor such as melanoma, head and neck, liver or kidney cancer. V is TRBV9 and J is TRBJ1-6, with 8 bases identical to TRBD1. The CDR3 DNA is TGTGCCAGCAGCGTCCGGGACAGGTTTAACCTCCACTTT. Amino acids: CASSVRDRFNLHF. Full variable domain (rest looked up from reference TRBV9 and TRBJ1-6): DSGVTQTPKHLITATGQRVTLRCSPRSGDLSVYWYQQSLDQGLQFLIQYYNGEERAKGNILERFSAQQFPDLHSELNLSSLELGDSALYFCASSVRDRFNLHFGNGTRLTVT.